This entry concerns a single TCR beta chain. No antigen is known for it. Noted treatment: 15 to 20 received Ad26.COV2.S at low or high dose, single or two shots; several received placebo; per-sample allocation not given. Day 63 after the first injection of vaccine or placebo was the sampling time. The sample came from a Boston adult aged 18-55 years. This record comes from a study of Ad26.COV2.S vaccination and SARS-CoV-2 variants. Looking at the study overall: Once, or twice with 56 days between doses, Ad26.COV2.S was given intramuscularly. Overall study findings and caveats: The TCR breadth and depth analyses may have understated or missed part of the total T cell responses. Recipients given vaccine exceeded placebo recipients in spike-specific TCR breadth.

Using immunoSEQ multiplex PCR, the repertoire was profiled, and TCRdb retains in-frame clones only, with some absent. Of around 450,000 clones in the sample, around 89% are singletons; the top ten hold 1.7%. The CDR3 sequence is 13 residues long. The germline V gene encodes CDR1 MDHEN and CDR2 SYDVKM. V lost 6 bases to trimming and J lost 0 bases, with 8 bases between them. The sequencing here drew on peripheral blood, taken in a trial of Ad26.COV2.S vaccine versus placebo. This sequence originates from a person aged 18-65 years who received the Ad26.COV2.S COVID-19 vaccine or a placebo. The chain uses TRBV28 and TRBJ1-2; D gene uncertain. This chain's CDR3 is CASSPVPNYGYTF. In DNA, the CDR3 is TGTGCCAGCAGCCCGGTGCCTAACTATGGCTACACCTTC.